This T cell receptor (beta chain) is drawn from a study of shared clonotypes between healthy human individuals. Trimming stripped 4 bases from V and 4 bases from J, with 23 bases between. This CDR3 contains 19 residues. Germline CDR1 reads LNHDA; CDR2 reads SQIVND (reference sequence). Clones were sequenced by immunoSEQ multiplex PCR, and TCRdb holds only the in-frame ones, with some missing. The sample contains hundreds of thousands of clones, around 73% of which appear only once. In this sample, this clone turned up many times. The clonotype comes from a woman in her twenties or thirties in good health. The sample consisted of memory CD4+ T cells sorted from blood. This sample's subset: CD45RA-negative fraction. The chain recombines TRBV19 with TRBJ2-6; perhaps D is TRBD1 or TRBD2 (6 bases each). CDR3 region: CASSRVGWGAEAGANVLTF. In nucleotides, the CDR3 is TGTGCCAGTAGTAGGGTTGGTTGGGGGGCCGAGGCCGGGGCCAACGTCCTGACTTTC.